This T cell receptor (beta chain) was retrieved from a study of naive and memory T cell subsets. General study findings and limits: Over 90% of naive TCR sequences appeared only once after error correction, unlike memory subsets.

Two oligonucleotides, mixed equimolar, formed the beta constant-region primer covering TRBC1 and TRBC2. TCRdb ran MiXCR on the UMI-ligation and nested PCR reads and lists one entry per CDR3 protein. The repertoire has around 40,000 distinct CDR3 sequences, 10% to 15% of them found once; the top ten carry 20% to 25%. This CDR3 is built from 15 residues. After CD4 positive bead selection, the CD4-negative fraction gave CD8 T cells. Four subsets defined by CD45RA and CD27 were sorted after CD3, CD4, CD8 and live/dead staining. Effector memory cells were sorted as CD45RA-CD27-, EMRA cells as CD45RA+CD27-. With regard to this clonotype: No antigen is known for it.

The specimen was effector memory CD4+ T cells from blood. Subset of the sample: effector memory, CD45RA- CD27-. This TCR came from a human donor in good health. The chain carries TRBV21-1 and TRBJ2-1; TRBD1 is the table's D call, not checked against the DNA. TRBV21-1 is an annotated pseudogene. CDR3 nucleotides: TGTGCCAGCAGCATTCGGGACAGGGGAGTTGATGAGCAGTTCTTC. It specifies CASSIRDRGVDEQFF.